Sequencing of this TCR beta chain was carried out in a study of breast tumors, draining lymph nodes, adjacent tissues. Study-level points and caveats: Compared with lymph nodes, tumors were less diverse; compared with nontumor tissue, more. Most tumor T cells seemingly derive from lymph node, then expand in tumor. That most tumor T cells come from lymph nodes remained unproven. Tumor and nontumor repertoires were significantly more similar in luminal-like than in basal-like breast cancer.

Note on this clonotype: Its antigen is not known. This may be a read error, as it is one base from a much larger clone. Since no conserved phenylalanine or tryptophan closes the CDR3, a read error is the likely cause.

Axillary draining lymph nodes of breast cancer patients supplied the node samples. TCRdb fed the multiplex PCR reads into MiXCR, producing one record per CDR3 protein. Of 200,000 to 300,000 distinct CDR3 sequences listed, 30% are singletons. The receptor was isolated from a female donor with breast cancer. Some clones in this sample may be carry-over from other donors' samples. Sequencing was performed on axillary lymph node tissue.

The CDR3 coding sequence is TGTGCCAGCAATCCGGGACTAGCGGGAAACGAGCAGTACCTC. Translation gives CASNPGLAGNEQYL. The chain uses TRBV7-9 and TRBJ2-7, with 13 nucleotides matching TRBD2. There are 14 residues in the CDR3. Per germline, CDR1 SEHNR and CDR2 FQNEAQ (reference sequence). J gave up 5 bases and V 7 bases, and 5 bases lay outside the gene matches.